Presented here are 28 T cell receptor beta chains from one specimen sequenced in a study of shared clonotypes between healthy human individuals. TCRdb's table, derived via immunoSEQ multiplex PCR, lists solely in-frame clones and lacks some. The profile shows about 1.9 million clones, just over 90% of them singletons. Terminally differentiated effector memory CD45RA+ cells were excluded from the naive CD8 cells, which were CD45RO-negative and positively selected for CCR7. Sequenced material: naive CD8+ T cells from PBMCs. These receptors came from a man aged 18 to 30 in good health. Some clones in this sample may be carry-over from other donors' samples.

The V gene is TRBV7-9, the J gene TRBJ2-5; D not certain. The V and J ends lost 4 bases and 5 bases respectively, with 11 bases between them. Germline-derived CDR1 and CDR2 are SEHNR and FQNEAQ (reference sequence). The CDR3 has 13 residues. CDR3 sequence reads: CASSSLGYETQYF. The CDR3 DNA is TGTGCCAGCAGCTCCCTGGGGTATGAGACCCAGTACTTC.

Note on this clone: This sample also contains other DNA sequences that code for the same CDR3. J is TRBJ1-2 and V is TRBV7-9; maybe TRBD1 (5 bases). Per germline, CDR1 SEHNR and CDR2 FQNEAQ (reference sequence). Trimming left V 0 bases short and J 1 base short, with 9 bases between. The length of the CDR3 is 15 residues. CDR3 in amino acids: CASSLAPTVNYGYTF. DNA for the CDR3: TGTGCCAGCAGCTTAGCGCCGACAGTTAACTATGGCTACACCTTC.

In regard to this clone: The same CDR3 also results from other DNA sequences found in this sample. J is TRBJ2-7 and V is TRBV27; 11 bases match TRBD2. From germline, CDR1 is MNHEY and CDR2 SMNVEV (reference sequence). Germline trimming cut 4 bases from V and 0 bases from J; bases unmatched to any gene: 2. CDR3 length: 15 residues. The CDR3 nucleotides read TGTGCCAGCAGTTCCGGGACTAGCGGCTCCTACGAGCAGTACTTC. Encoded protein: CASSSGTSGSYEQYF.

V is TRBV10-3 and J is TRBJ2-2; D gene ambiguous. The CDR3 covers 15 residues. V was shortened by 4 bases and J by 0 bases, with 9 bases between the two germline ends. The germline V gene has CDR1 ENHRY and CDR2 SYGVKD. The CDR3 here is CAISVQAANTGELFF. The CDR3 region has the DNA TGTGCCATCAGTGTGCAGGCCGCGAACACCGGGGAGCTGTTTTTT.

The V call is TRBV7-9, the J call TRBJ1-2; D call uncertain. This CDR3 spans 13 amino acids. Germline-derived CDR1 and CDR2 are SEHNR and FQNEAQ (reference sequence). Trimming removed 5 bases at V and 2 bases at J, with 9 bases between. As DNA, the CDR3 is TGTGCCAGCAGCGCCCTGGAAAACTATGGCTACACCTTC. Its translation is CASSALENYGYTF.

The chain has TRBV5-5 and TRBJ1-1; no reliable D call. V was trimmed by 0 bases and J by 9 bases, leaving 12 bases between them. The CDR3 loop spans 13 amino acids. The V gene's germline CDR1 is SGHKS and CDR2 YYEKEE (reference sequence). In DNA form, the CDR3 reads TGTGCCAGCAGCTTGGAAGATGGGTCCCAAGCTTTCTTT. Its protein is CASSLEDGSQAFF.

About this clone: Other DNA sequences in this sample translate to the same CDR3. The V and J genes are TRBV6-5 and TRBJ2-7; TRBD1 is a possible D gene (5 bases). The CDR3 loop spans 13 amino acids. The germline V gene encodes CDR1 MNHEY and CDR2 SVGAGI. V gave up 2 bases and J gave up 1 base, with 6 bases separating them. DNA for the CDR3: TGTGCCAGCAGTTACGCAGGGTCCTACGAGCAGTACTTC. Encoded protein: CASSYAGSYEQYF.

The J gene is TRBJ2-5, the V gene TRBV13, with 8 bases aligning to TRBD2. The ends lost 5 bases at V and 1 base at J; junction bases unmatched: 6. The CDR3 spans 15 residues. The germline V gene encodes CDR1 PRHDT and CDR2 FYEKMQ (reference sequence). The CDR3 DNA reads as TGTGCCAGCAGCCCAGCGGGGACTAGCCAAGAGACCCAGTACTTC. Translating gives CASSPAGTSQETQYF.

The CDR3 DNA is TGTGCCAGCAGCGTAAGGAGGGGGGTAAGGAACACCGGGGAGCTGTTTTTT. Its translation: CASSVRRGVRNTGELFF. The chain has TRBV9 and TRBJ2-2; D assignment may be TRBD1 or TRBD2 (6 bases each). Germline assignment: CDR1 SGDLS and CDR2 YYNGEE. V shed 1 base and J shed 1 base, with 14 bases lying between them. This CDR3 region has 17 residues.

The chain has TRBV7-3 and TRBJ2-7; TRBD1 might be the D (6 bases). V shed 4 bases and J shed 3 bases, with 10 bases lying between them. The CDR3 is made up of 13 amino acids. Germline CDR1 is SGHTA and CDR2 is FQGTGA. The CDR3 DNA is TGTGCCAGCAGCTCCCTGACAGGCTACGAGCAGTACTTC. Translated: CASSSLTGYEQYF.

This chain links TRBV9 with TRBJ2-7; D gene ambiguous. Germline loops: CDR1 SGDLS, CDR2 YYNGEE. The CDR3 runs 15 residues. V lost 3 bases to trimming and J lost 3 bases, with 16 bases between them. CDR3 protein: CASSARAADLYEQYF. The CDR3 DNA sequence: TGTGCCAGCAGCGCCCGGGCGGCAGATCTCTACGAGCAGTACTTC. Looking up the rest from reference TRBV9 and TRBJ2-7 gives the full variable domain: DSGVTQTPKHLITATGQRVTLRCSPRSGDLSVYWYQQSLDQGLQFLIQYYNGEERAKGNILERFSAQQFPDLHSELNLSSLELGDSALYFCASSARAADLYEQYFGPGTRLTVT.

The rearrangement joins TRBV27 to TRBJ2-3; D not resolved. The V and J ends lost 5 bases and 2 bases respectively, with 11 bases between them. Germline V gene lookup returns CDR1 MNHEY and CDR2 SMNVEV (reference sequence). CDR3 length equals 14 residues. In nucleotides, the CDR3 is TGTGCCAGCAGTCCGAGCCCCCTCACAGATACGCAGTATTTT. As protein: CASSPSPLTDTQYF.

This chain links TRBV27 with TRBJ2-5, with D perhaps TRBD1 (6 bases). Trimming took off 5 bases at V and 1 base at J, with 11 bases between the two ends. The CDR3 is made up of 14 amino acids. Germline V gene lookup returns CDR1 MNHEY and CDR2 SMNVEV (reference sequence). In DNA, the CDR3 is TGTGCCAGCAGTAGGAGACAGGCCCAAGAGACCCAGTACTTC. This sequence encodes CASSRRQAQETQYF.

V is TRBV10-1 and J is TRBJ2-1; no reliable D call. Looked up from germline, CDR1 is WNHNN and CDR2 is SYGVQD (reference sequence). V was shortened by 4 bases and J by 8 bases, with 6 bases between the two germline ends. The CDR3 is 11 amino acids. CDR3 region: CASSGGHEQFF. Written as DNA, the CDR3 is TGCGCCAGCAGTGGTGGCCATGAGCAGTTCTTC.

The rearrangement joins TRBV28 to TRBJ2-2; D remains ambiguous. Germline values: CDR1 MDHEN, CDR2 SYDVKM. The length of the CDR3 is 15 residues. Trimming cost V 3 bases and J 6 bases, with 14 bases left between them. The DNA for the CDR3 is TGTGCCAGCAGTTTTGAGCTAGATTTGTCCGGGGAGCTGTTTTTT. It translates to CASSFELDLSGELFF.

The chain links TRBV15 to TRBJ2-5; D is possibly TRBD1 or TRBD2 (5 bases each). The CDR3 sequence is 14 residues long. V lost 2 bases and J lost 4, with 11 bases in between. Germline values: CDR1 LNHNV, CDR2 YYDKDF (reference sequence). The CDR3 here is CATSRRGPRETQYF. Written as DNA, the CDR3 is TGTGCCACCAGCAGACGGGGCCCCCGAGAGACCCAGTACTTC.

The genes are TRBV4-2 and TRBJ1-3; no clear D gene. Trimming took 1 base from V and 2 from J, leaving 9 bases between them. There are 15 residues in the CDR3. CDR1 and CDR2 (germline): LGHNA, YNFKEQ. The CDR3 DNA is TGTGCCAGCAGCCAAGGTCCGGGGACTGGAAACACCATATATTTT. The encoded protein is CASSQGPGTGNTIYF.

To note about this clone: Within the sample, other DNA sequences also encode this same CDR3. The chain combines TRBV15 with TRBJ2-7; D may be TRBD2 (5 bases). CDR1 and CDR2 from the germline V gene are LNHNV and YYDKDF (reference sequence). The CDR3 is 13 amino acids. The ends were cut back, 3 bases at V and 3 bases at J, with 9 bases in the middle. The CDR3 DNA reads TGTGCCACCAGCAGGTCCGCGGGCTACGAGCAGTACTTC. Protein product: CATSRSAGYEQYF.

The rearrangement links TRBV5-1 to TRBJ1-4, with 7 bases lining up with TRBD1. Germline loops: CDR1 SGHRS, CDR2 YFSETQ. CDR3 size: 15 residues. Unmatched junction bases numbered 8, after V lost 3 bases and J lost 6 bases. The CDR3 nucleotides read TGCGCCAGCAGCTGGTGGGGACAGACTGATGAAAAACTGTTTTTT. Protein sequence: CASSWWGQTDEKLFF.

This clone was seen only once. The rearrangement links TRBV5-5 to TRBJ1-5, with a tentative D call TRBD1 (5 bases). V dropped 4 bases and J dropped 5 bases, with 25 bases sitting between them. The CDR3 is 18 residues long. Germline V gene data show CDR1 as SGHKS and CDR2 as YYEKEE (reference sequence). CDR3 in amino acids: CASSAGTDILPGDQPQHF. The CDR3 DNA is TGTGCCAGCAGCGCCGGGACGGACATATTACCTGGCGATCAGCCCCAGCATTTT. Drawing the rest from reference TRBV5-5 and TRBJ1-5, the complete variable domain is DAGVTQSPTHLIKTRGQQVTLRCSPISGHKSVSWYQQVLGQGPQFIFQYYEKEERGRGNFPDRFSARQFPNYSSELNVNALLLGDSALYLCASSAGTDILPGDQPQHFGDGTRLSIL.

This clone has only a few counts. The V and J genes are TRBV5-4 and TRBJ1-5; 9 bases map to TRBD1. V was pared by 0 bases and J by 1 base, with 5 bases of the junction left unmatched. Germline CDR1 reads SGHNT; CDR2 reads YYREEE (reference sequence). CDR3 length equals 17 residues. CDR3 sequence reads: CASSLDRGRGSNQPQHF. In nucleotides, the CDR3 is TGTGCCAGCAGCTTGGACAGGGGGCGGGGGAGCAATCAGCCCCAGCATTTT.

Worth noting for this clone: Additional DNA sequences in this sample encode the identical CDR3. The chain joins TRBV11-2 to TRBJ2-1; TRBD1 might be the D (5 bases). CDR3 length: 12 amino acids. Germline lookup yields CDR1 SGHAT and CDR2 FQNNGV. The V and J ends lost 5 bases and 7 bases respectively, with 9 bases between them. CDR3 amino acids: CASSPGWNEQFF. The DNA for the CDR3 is TGTGCCAGCAGCCCAGGGTGGAATGAGCAGTTCTTC.

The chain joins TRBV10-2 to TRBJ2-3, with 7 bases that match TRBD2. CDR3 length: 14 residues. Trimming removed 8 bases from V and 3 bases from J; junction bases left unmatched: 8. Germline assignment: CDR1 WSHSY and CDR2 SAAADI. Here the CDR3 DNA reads TGCGCCAGCTGGGGGGGTGTCCTGACAGATACGCAGTATTTT. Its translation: CASWGGVLTDTQYF.

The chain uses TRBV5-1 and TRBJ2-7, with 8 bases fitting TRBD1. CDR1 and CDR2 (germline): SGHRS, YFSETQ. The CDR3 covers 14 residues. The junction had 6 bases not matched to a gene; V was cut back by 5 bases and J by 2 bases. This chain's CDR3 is CASREPGQAYEQYF. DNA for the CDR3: TGCGCCAGCAGAGAACCGGGACAGGCCTACGAGCAGTACTTC. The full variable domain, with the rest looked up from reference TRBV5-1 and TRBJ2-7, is KAGVTQTPRYLIKTRGQQVTLSCSPISGHRSVSWYQQTPGQGLQFLFEYFSETQRNKGNFPGRFSGRQFSNSRSEMNVSTLELGDSALYLCASREPGQAYEQYFGPGTRLTVT.

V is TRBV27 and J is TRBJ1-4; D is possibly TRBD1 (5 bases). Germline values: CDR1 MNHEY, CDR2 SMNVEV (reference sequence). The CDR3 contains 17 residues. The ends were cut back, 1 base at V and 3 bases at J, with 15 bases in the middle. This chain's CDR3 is CASSLLGWQGANEKLFF. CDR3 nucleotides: TGTGCCAGCAGTTTATTAGGCTGGCAGGGCGCTAATGAAAAACTGTTTTTT. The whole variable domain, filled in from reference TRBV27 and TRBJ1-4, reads EAQVTQNPRYLITVTGKKLTVTCSQNMNHEYMSWYRQDPGLGLRQIYYSMNVEVTDKGDVPEGYKVSRKEKRNFPLILESPSPNQTSLYFCASSLLGWQGANEKLFFGSGTQLSVL.

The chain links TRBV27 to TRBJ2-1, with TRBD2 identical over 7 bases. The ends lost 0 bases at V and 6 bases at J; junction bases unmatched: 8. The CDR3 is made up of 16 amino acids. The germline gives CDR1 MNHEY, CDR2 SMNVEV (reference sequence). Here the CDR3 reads CASSLSSGRSSNEQFF. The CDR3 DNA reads TGTGCCAGCAGTTTATCTAGCGGGCGTAGCAGCAATGAGCAGTTCTTC.

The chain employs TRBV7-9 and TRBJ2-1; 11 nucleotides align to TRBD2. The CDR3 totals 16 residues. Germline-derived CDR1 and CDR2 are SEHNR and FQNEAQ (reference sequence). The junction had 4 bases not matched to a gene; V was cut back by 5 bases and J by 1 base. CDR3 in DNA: TGTGCCAGCAGCCCGGTAGCGGGAGGGTCCTACAATGAGCAGTTCTTC. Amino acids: CASSPVAGGSYNEQFF.

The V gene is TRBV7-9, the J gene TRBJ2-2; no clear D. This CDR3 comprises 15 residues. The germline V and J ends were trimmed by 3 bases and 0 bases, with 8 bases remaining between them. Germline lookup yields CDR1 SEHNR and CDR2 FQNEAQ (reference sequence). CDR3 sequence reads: CASSFRTTNTGELFF. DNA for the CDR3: TGTGCCAGCAGCTTTAGGACGACGAACACCGGGGAGCTGTTTTTT. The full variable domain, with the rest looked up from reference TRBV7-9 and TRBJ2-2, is DTGVSQNPRHKITKRGQNVTFRCDPISEHNRLYWYRQTLGQGPEFLTYFQNEAQLEKSRLLSDRFSAERPKGSFSTLEIQRTEQGDSAMYLCASSFRTTNTGELFFGEGSRLTVL.